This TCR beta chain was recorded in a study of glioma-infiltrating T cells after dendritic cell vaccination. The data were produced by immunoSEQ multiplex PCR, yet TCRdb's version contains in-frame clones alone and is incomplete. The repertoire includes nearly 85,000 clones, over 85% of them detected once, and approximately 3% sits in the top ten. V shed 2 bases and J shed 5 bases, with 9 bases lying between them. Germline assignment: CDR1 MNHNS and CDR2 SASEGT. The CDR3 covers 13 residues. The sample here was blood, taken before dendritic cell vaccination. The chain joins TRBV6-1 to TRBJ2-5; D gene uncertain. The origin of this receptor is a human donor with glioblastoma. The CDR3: CASSETWAETQYF. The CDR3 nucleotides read TGTGCCAGCAGTGAAACGTGGGCTGAGACCCAGTACTTC.